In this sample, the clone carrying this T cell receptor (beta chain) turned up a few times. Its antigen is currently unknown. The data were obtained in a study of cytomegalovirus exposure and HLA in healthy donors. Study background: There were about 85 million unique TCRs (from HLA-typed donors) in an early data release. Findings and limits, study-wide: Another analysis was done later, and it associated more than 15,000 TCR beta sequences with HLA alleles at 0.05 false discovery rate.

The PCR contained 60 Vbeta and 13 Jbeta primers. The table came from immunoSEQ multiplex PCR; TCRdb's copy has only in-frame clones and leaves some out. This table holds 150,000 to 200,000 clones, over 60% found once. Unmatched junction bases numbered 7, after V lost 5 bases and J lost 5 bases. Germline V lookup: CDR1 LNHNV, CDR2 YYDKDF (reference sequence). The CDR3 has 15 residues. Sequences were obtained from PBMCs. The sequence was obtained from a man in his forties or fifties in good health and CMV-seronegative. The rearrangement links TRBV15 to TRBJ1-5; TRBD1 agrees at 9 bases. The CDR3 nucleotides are TGTGCCACCAGCGAGTTGACAGGGGGGTATCAGCCCCAGCATTTT. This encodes CATSELTGGYQPQHF.